The 26 T cell receptor beta chains below were found in one sample sequenced in a study of OX40 agonist ivuxolimab in advanced cancers. The data were produced by immunoSEQ multiplex PCR, yet TCRdb's version contains in-frame clones alone and is incomplete. The data contain 72,000 or so clones, over 75% of them singletons. The source was CD4+ or CD8+ T cells sorted from blood, collected in a trial of the OX40 agonist ivuxolimab. These receptor sequences come from an adult with an advanced solid tumor such as melanoma, head and neck, liver or kidney cancer.

The chain employs TRBV6-5 and TRBJ2-3; D is perhaps TRBD1 (6 bases). V was cut by 8 bases and J by 2 bases, with 14 bases left in between. CDR1 MNHEY and CDR2 SVGAGI come from the germline V gene. This CDR3 comprises 14 residues. CDR3 loop: CASVNTGYTDTQYF. CDR3 bases: TGTGCCAGCGTAAATACAGGGTACACAGATACGCAGTATTTT.

The gene calls are TRBV6-5 and TRBJ1-2, with a possible D match to TRBD1 (5 bases). This CDR3 contains 15 residues. In germline, CDR1 is MNHEY, CDR2 SVGAGI. V lost 4 bases, J lost 2 bases, and 14 bases lay in between. CDR3 nucleotides: TGTGCCAGCAGTTGGGGGACGGAAGGAAACTATGGCTACACCTTC. Its translation is CASSWGTEGNYGYTF.

J is TRBJ2-3 and V is TRBV19, with unresolved D. The germline CDR1 and CDR2 sequences are LNHDA and SQIVND (reference sequence). The CDR3 sequence is 14 residues long. Trimming pared 6 bases from V and 0 bases from J, leaving 10 bases between. CDR3 loop: CASRAYSSTDTQYF. The CDR3, as DNA: TGTGCCAGTAGAGCCTACTCTAGCACAGATACGCAGTATTTT.

The chain recombines TRBV11-2 with TRBJ2-5; D gene unclear. Trimming pared 5 bases from V and 5 bases from J, leaving 18 bases between. The CDR3 contains 15 residues. Germline V CDR1 and CDR2: SGHAT, FQNNGV. CDR3: CASSPRGREWETQYF. The CDR3 region has the DNA TGTGCCAGCAGCCCCCGAGGTCGAGAGTGGGAGACCCAGTACTTC.

This clone appeared once. V gene TRBV2 combines with J gene TRBJ1-5; perhaps TRBD1 as D (6 bases). The CDR3 totals 13 residues. V gave up 6 bases and J gave up 6 bases, with 12 bases separating them. CDR1 is SNHLY and CDR2 is FYNNEI in the germline V gene. The CDR3 DNA follows: TGTGCCAGCAGAGCAGGGGATTTTCAGCCCCAGCATTTT. Translation: CASRAGDFQPQHF.

The chain is built from TRBV7-2 and TRBJ2-7, with 10 bases identical to TRBD1. The CDR3 totals 15 residues. V trimming: 5 bases; J trimming: 3 bases; junction bases outside the gene matches: 7. Germline V gene data show CDR1 as SGHTA and CDR2 as FQGNSA. In nucleotides, the CDR3 is TGTGCCAGCAGCCCAGGACAGGGGGGCTTCTACGAGCAGTACTTC. Its protein is CASSPGQGGFYEQYF.

This clone was picked up a small number of times. The chain combines TRBV11-3 with TRBJ2-2, with D possibly matching TRBD1 (6 bases). The CDR3 totals 18 residues. Per the germline V gene, CDR1 is SGHNT and CDR2 is YENEEA. The V and J ends lost 1 base and 0 bases respectively, with 15 bases between them. CDR3 DNA: TGTGCCAGCAGCTTAGGAGGACTGGGACACGCGAACACCGGGGAGCTGTTTTTT. Its translation is CASSLGGLGHANTGELFF. The full variable domain, rest sourced from reference TRBV11-3 and TRBJ2-2, is EAGVVQSPRYKIIEKKQPVAFWCNPISGHNTLYWYLQNLGQGPELLIRYENEEAVDDSQLPKDRFSAERLKGVDSTLKIQPAELGDSAVYLCASSLGGLGHANTGELFFGEGSRLTVL.

The V gene is TRBV5-4, the J gene TRBJ2-7; D may be TRBD2 (5 bases). This CDR3 has 13 amino acids. Germline values: CDR1 SGHNT, CDR2 YYREEE (reference sequence). V lost 1 base and J lost 9, with 14 bases in between. The CDR3 DNA follows: TGTGCCAGCAGCTTGAGGTCCTCCGAGGGGCAGTACTTC. Residues: CASSLRSSEGQYF.

The chain couples TRBV6-1 to TRBJ1-6; the D is unclear. The CDR3 is made up of 12 amino acids. Germline V gives CDR1 MNHNS, CDR2 SASEGT. V lost 0 bases to trimming and J lost 14 bases, with 8 bases between them. The CDR3 DNA follows: TGTGCCAGCAGTGAAGCTCGGGGATCCCTCCACTTT. Translating it yields CASSEARGSLHF.

The V gene is TRBV28, the J gene TRBJ2-6; D unresolved. CDR1 and CDR2 (germline): MDHEN, SYDVKM. The CDR3 is 15 residues long. V lost 3 bases to trimming and J lost 0 bases, with 6 bases between them. The CDR3 is CASSLVTSGANVLTF. The CDR3 nucleotides are TGTGCCAGCAGTTTGGTCACCTCTGGGGCCAACGTCCTGACTTTC.

The chain recombines TRBV11-2 with TRBJ1-4; no clear D gene. Germline V gives CDR1 SGHAT, CDR2 FQNNGV. The V end was cut by 1 base, the J end by 4 bases, with 22 bases between. This CDR3 has 19 amino acids. CDR3: CASSLGNGQSRTYNEKLFF. The CDR3 DNA follows: TGTGCCAGCAGCTTAGGAAACGGGCAATCTCGAACGTATAATGAAAAACTGTTTTTT.

The rearrangement links TRBV28 to TRBJ1-2; no firm D call. The CDR3 spans 13 residues. Trimming left V 5 bases short and J 2 bases short, with 9 bases between. The V gene's germline CDR1 is MDHEN and CDR2 SYDVKM. The CDR3 spells CASSPGENYGYTF. DNA for the CDR3: TGTGCCAGCAGTCCTGGGGAAAACTATGGCTACACCTTC.

This chain links TRBV6-1 with TRBJ2-7; TRBD1 matches 10 bases. V lost 5 bases and J lost 6; bases outside the gene matches: 4. CDR3 length: 13 amino acids. Per germline, CDR1 MNHNS and CDR2 SASEGT. The CDR3 bases are TGTGCCAGCAGTACGACAGGGGGCCGCGAGCAGTACTTC. Amino acid sequence: CASSTTGGREQYF.

The V call is TRBV4-2, the J call TRBJ1-2; D perhaps matches TRBD1 (6 bases). CDR1 LGHNA and CDR2 YNFKEQ come from the germline V gene. The V and J ends lost 0 bases and 0 bases respectively, with 14 bases between them. This CDR3 has 17 amino acids. CDR3 DNA sequence: TGTGCCAGCAGCCAAGATCTGGGGGGGCGGACTAACTATGGCTACACCTTC. As protein: CASSQDLGGRTNYGYTF.

This chain joins TRBV10-2 and TRBJ2-1, with TRBD1 identical over 8 bases. Trimming took 4 bases from V and 7 from J; bases not matched to a gene: 15. CDR3 length equals 17 residues. Germline V gives CDR1 WSHSY, CDR2 SAAADI. The CDR3: CASSGYSGTGEGNEQFF. The CDR3 nucleotides read TGCGCCAGCAGTGGGTATTCCGGGACAGGAGAGGGGAATGAGCAGTTCTTC.

The chain combines TRBV20-1 with TRBJ2-1; D is unclear. The ends were cut back, 5 bases at V and 8 bases at J, with 10 bases in the middle. The CDR3 has 11 residues. The germline CDR1 and CDR2 sequences are DFQATT and SNEGSKA (reference sequence). CDR3 amino acids: CSAERRDEQFF. The CDR3 DNA is TGCAGTGCTGAGCGACGGGATGAGCAGTTCTTC.

This clone is a singleton in its sample. The chain uses TRBV29-1 and TRBJ1-2; D call uncertain. The CDR3 spans 16 residues. Trimming pared 5 bases from V and 0 bases from J, leaving 19 bases between. Germline V gives CDR1 SQVTM, CDR2 ANQGSEA. The CDR3 DNA is TGCAGCGTTATATCGAACGTCCCGGGGACTAACTATGGCTACACCTTC. Translated, it gives CSVISNVPGTNYGYTF.

Here the CDR3 reads CASSFEQGAGNTIYF. As DNA, the CDR3 is TGTGCCAGCAGCTTCGAACAGGGTGCTGGAAACACCATATATTTT. The chain has TRBV5-5 and TRBJ1-3; maybe TRBD1 (6 bases). The CDR3 consists of 15 residues. Trimming cost V 2 bases and J 2 bases, with 11 bases left between them. The germline gives CDR1 SGHKS, CDR2 YYEKEE (reference sequence).

J is TRBJ2-7 and V is TRBV5-6; D unresolved. V was cut by 3 bases and J by 5 bases, with 9 bases left in between. CDR1 SGHDT and CDR2 YYEEEE come from the germline V gene. The CDR3 consists of 12 residues. The CDR3 loop is CASSSRVNEQYF. The CDR3 nucleotides are TGTGCCAGCAGCTCCCGGGTAAACGAGCAGTACTTC.

The chain recombines TRBV19 with TRBJ1-4; maybe TRBD1 (6 bases). Germline V CDR1 and CDR2: LNHDA, SQIVND (reference sequence). The CDR3 length is 13 residues. Trimming cost V 5 bases and J 10 bases, with 14 bases left between them. The CDR3 sequence is CASSLSGDRKLFF. CDR3 sequence (DNA): TGTGCCAGTAGTCTCTCAGGGGACCGAAAACTGTTTTTT.

The chain uses TRBV18 and TRBJ2-5; no definite D call. CDR3 length: 13 residues. From germline, CDR1 is KGHSH and CDR2 LQKENI. With 3 bases removed from V and 1 base from J, the gap between germline ends came to 6 bases. The CDR3 DNA follows: TGTGCCAGCTCACCGGGCAGCCAAGAGACCCAGTACTTC. Its translation is CASSPGSQETQYF.

V is TRBV20-1 and J is TRBJ1-4; D ambiguous. This CDR3 contains 11 residues. V lost 6 bases to trimming and J lost 3 bases, with 5 bases between them. The V gene's germline CDR1 is DFQATT and CDR2 SNEGSKA (reference sequence). The CDR3 is CSAQSNEKLFF. CDR3 DNA sequence: TGCAGTGCCCAGTCTAATGAAAAACTGTTTTTT.

This chain connects TRBV2 to TRBJ1-2; D not certain. V dropped 6 bases and J dropped 2 bases, with 4 bases sitting between them. CDR3 size: 11 residues. From germline, CDR1 is SNHLY and CDR2 FYNNEI. CDR3 bases: TGTGCCAGCAGACTGAACTATGGCTACACCTTC. Its protein is CASRLNYGYTF.

This clone was recorded once. This chain joins TRBV6-4 and TRBJ1-4; D is undetermined. Trimming cost V 0 bases and J 3 bases, with 8 bases left between them. The length of the CDR3 is 15 residues. In germline, CDR1 is MRHNA, CDR2 SNTAGT. In DNA, the CDR3 is TGTGCCAGCAGTGACTCAGGGCAGCCTAATGAAAAACTGTTTTTT. This gives the protein CASSDSGQPNEKLFF.

The chain links TRBV5-1 to TRBJ1-4; unclear D gene. Germline CDR1 reads SGHRS; CDR2 reads YFSETQ. CDR3 size: 15 residues. The ends were cut back, 0 bases at V and 0 bases at J, with 6 bases in the middle. The CDR3 DNA sequence: TGCGCCAGCAGCTTGGGAGATGCAACTAATGAAAAACTGTTTTTT. Amino acids: CASSLGDATNEKLFF.

The V gene is TRBV5-5, the J gene TRBJ2-7, with a possible D match to TRBD1 (6 bases). CDR3 length: 13 residues. Germline assignment: CDR1 SGHKS and CDR2 YYEKEE (reference sequence). The germline V and J ends were trimmed by 2 bases and 9 bases, with 15 bases remaining between them. The CDR3 DNA reads TGTGCCAGCAGCTTTCATACAGGGTCCGGGCAGTACTTC. Amino acid sequence: CASSFHTGSGQYF.